The present T cell receptor beta chain was sequenced within a study of PD-1 blockade in classical Hodgkin lymphoma. Repertoires were generated with immunoSEQ multiplex PCR, while TCRdb's copy carries only in-frame clones and drops some. The sample consists of about 19,000 clones, around 79% of them appearing once. Every patient experienced relapse after autologous stem cell transplantation, and brentuximab vedotin exposure varied. Patients had relapsed/refractory classical Hodgkin lymphoma with complete response, partial response or progressive disease as best response. The sample in question was peripheral blood mononuclear cells (PBMCs), obtained before the second cycle of nivolumab. The sequence was collected from a human donor with classical Hodgkin lymphoma.

CDR3: CASSPGTSGGEETQYF. CDR3 coding DNA: TGTGCCAGCAGTCCCGGGACTAGCGGGGGGGAAGAGACCCAGTACTTC. The gene calls are TRBV2 and TRBJ2-5, with 16 bases fitting TRBD2. CDR1 SNHLY and CDR2 FYNNEI come from the germline V gene. This CDR3 is 16 amino acids long. The trim removed 5 bases at V and 3 bases at J, leaving 3 bases unmatched.